Shown below are 11 T cell receptor beta chains from a single sample sequenced in a study of vaccination effects on CD4 cells after COVID-19. ViraFEST expansion of antigen-specific CD4+ T cells with viral peptide pools preceded sequencing. When ten to eleven days of culture had elapsed, CD4+ T cells were isolated. Vaccine recipients had no previous SARS-CoV-2 infection; their nucleocapsid antibodies were negative. Their specific antigens are unknown. Profiled with immunoSEQ multiplex PCR; TCRdb holds only in-frame clones, not every one. The sample has 35,000 to 55,000 clones, roughly 72% seen once. The specimen was CD4+ T cells from PBMCs cultured with SARS-CoV-2 spike peptides, collected before COVID-19 vaccination. The source of these receptors is a human donor who received a COVID-19 vaccine.

Only one count was recorded for this clone. The rearrangement joins TRBV28 to TRBJ2-5, with 7 bases lining up with TRBD1. Trimming removed 6 bases from V and 1 base from J; junction bases left unmatched: 8. The CDR3 has 15 amino acids. The germline CDR1 and CDR2 sequences are MDHEN and SYDVKM. In nucleotides, the CDR3 is TGTGCCAGCAGCCGCTGGACAGGACTCCAAGAGACCCAGTACTTC. It codes for CASSRWTGLQETQYF.

The gene calls are TRBV6-2 or TRBV6-3 and TRBJ1-2; D unresolved. The germline V and J ends were trimmed by 4 bases and 4 bases, with 16 bases remaining between them. Looked up from germline, CDR1 is MNHEY and CDR2 is SVGEGT. There are 15 residues in the CDR3. The CDR3 loop is CASSSRKGGPYGYTF. CDR3 nucleotides: TGTGCCAGCAGTTCCCGAAAGGGCGGGCCCTATGGCTACACCTTC.

This clone was recorded only once. V usage is TRBV27 and J usage is TRBJ2-1; no clear D. V was shortened by 5 bases and J by 4 bases, with 12 bases between the two germline ends. Germline loops: CDR1 MNHEY, CDR2 SMNVEV (reference sequence). This CDR3 comprises 14 residues. Here the CDR3 reads CASSLPGLYNEQFF. DNA for the CDR3: TGTGCCAGCAGTCTGCCGGGTCTGTACAATGAGCAGTTCTTC.

The genes are TRBV30 and TRBJ2-1; TRBD1 matches at 9 bases. The CDR3 has 20 amino acids. Looked up from germline, CDR1 is GTSNPN and CDR2 is SVGIG (reference sequence). The V and J ends lost 0 bases and 4 bases, in that order; junction bases with no gene match: 19. The CDR3 loop is CAWSVSRVFARTGEYNEQFF. CDR3 nucleotide sequence: TGTGCCTGGAGTGTAAGTCGGGTATTTGCCCGGACAGGGGAATACAATGAGCAGTTCTTC.

This clone was seen only a few times. This rearrangement joins TRBV7-3 to TRBJ1-2, with 9 bases matching TRBD1. This CDR3 comprises 13 residues. Trimming cost V 5 bases and J 4 bases; bases outside gene matches: 2. CDR1 is SGHTA, CDR2 FQGTGA, per germline. The CDR3 spells CASSPGQGYGYTF. CDR3 nucleotides: TGTGCCAGCAGCCCGGGACAGGGCTATGGCTACACCTTC.

V and J are TRBV24-1 and TRBJ1-1; D not resolved. The CDR3 is 14 residues long. Germline loops: CDR1 KGHDR, CDR2 SFDVKD. V lost 5 bases and J lost 0, with 9 bases in between. This CDR3 is CATSGGVMNTEAFF. DNA for the CDR3: TGTGCCACCAGTGGAGGAGTCATGAACACTGAAGCTTTCTTT.

The chain has TRBV6-2 or TRBV6-3 and TRBJ2-3, with TRBD2 identical over 7 bases. The CDR3 consists of 15 residues. V gave up 5 bases and J gave up 3 bases; unmatched junction bases: 8. Germline CDR1 is MNHEY and CDR2 is SVGEGT. The CDR3 DNA reads TGTGCCAGCAGTCGCGGACTAGTCTGGACAGATACGCAGTATTTT. Its translation: CASSRGLVWTDTQYF.

The V call is TRBV5-1, the J call TRBJ1-6, with D unclear. From germline, CDR1 is SGHRS and CDR2 YFSETQ. The ends were cut back, 0 bases at V and 4 bases at J, with 8 bases in the middle. The CDR3 has 15 amino acids. CDR3 loop: CASSLDSLYNSPLHF. As DNA, the CDR3 is TGCGCCAGCAGCTTGGACTCCTTATATAATTCACCCCTCCACTTT.

This clone is a singleton in its sample. The V gene is TRBV2, the J gene TRBJ1-3, with no clear D. The CDR3 extends over 14 amino acids. Trimming cost V 4 bases and J 0 bases, with 7 bases left between them. CDR1 and CDR2 (germline): SNHLY, FYNNEI. For the CDR3, the DNA is TGTGCCAGCAGTGTCTTGCTCTCTGGAAACACCATATATTTT. It specifies CASSVLLSGNTIYF.

V gene TRBV6-2 or TRBV6-3 combines with J gene TRBJ1-2, with TRBD1 matching 10 bases. V lost 0 bases, J lost 4 bases, and 8 bases stayed unmatched. CDR1 is MNHEY and CDR2 is SVGEGT in the germline V gene. The CDR3 length is 17 residues. In DNA, the CDR3 is TGTGCCAGCAGTTACTCGACCGGGACAGGGGTCCCCTATGGCTACACCTTC. As protein: CASSYSTGTGVPYGYTF.

This clone was observed a few times. The chain recombines TRBV5-6 with TRBJ2-7; no clear D gene. CDR3 size: 13 residues. The germline V gene has CDR1 SGHDT and CDR2 YYEEEE. V lost 4 bases and J 1 base, leaving 9 bases between the germline ends. CDR3 coding DNA: TGTGCCAGCAGCCGTGACACTTCCTACGAGCAGTACGTC. Its translation: CASSRDTSYEQYV.